This T cell receptor beta chain came from a study of T-cell memory formation after mild COVID-19. Study at large: TCR clusters were mostly confined to one donor each.

Researchers used 5'RACE with constant-segment primers to make TCR alpha and TCR beta cDNA libraries that carry sample barcodes and UMIs. TCRdb recomputed calls from the 5' RACE reads with MiXCR, one row per CDR3 protein. In the table there are 250,000 or so distinct CDR3 sequences, under 20% of which are singletons. Points from the study as a whole: Some responding clones appeared in pre-infection memory, suggesting cross-reactive memory joined. Whereas later expanders leaned CD4+, clones contracting day 15 to 85 showed a balanced CD4/CD8 makeup.

Comments on this clonotype: The antigen remains unidentified.

The CDR3 loop spans 14 amino acids. The V gene lost 3 bases and the J gene lost 0 bases, with 6 bases spanning the gap. The germline gives CDR1 SGHRS, CDR2 YFSETQ. This chain joins TRBV5-1 and TRBJ1-4; D call uncertain. Material: PBMCs or a T cell subset sorted from them (not recorded which). The clonotype comes from a man between 18 and 29 years old who had mild COVID-19 (a few samples of this study predate the infection). Cell type and time point are not known. CDR3 sequence: CASSSSSTNEKLFF. The CDR3 region has the DNA TGCGCCAGCAGCTCCTCATCAACTAATGAAAAACTGTTTTTT.